A selection of T cell receptor beta chains follows, all from one sample in a study of CD8 T cells in Susac syndrome. TCRdb recomputed calls from the immunoSEQ multiplex PCR reads with MiXCR, one row per CDR3 protein. The data contain 100,000 to 150,000 distinct CDR3 sequences, about 93% of them singletons. Sequenced: CD4+ T cells from PBMCs. The source is a human donor in good health. CDR3s include the opening cysteine and the closing phenylalanine or tryptophan. Fields, in order: CDR3 protein, CDR3 DNA, CDR3 length, V gene, clone size, J gene, D gene. D genes are given only for firm matches. Clone sizes are given selectively: once, few, many, or a class where the clone is expanded.

CDR3: CSAREDVTEAFF
DNA: TGCAGTGCTAGAGAAGACGTTACTGAAGCTTTCTTT
length: 12
V: TRBV20-1
size: NA
J: TRBJ1-1
D: NA

CDR3: CASSLERTNTYEQYF
DNA: TGTGCCAGCAGCTTAGAACGGACTAATACCTACGAGCAGTACTTC
length: 15
V: TRBV7-2
size: NA
J: TRBJ2-7
D: NA

CDR3: CASSSGTADTDTQYF
DNA: TGCGCCAGCAGCTCCGGGACAGCGGACACAGATACGCAGTATTTT
length: 15
V: TRBV5-1
size: NA
J: TRBJ2-3
D: TRBD1

CDR3: CASNSGRATEAFF
DNA: TGTGCCAGCAACTCAGGAAGGGCCACTGAAGCTTTCTTT
length: 13
V: TRBV27
size: NA
J: TRBJ1-1
D: NA

CDR3: CSAPIGSSTDTQYF
DNA: TGCAGTGCTCCCATAGGATCCTCCACGGATACGCAGTATTTT
length: 14
V: TRBV20-1
size: NA
J: TRBJ2-3
D: NA

CDR3: CSVEDKTDSYEQYF
DNA: TGCAGCGTTGAAGACAAGACAGACTCCTACGAGCAGTACTTC
length: 14
V: TRBV29-1
size: once
J: TRBJ2-7
D: NA

CDR3: CASSSYDSSHTDTQYF
DNA: TGTGCCAGCAGTTCCTACGACTCCTCTCACACAGATACGCAGTATTTT
length: 16
V: TRBV12-3/TRBV12-4
size: once
J: TRBJ2-3
D: NA

CDR3: CSTVTGGNEKLFF
DNA: TGCAGCACCGTGACAGGCGGAAATGAAAAACTGTTTTTT
length: 13
V: TRBV29-1
size: NA
J: TRBJ1-4
D: NA

CDR3: CASSASGSSYNEQFF
DNA: TGTGCCAGCAGTGCCAGCGGGAGCTCCTACAATGAGCAGTTCTTC
length: 15
V: TRBV2
size: NA
J: TRBJ2-1
D: TRBD2

CDR3: CASSRGQASQETQYF
DNA: TGCGCCAGCAGCCGTGGACAGGCCTCCCAAGAGACCCAGTACTTC
length: 15
V: TRBV4-1
size: NA
J: TRBJ2-5
D: TRBD1

CDR3: CASSTHRGGTEAFF
DNA: TGTGCCAGCAGCACCCACCGAGGGGGGACTGAAGCTTTCTTT
length: 14
V: TRBV11-2
size: NA
J: TRBJ1-1
D: NA

CDR3: CSVRPMNTEAFF
DNA: TGCAGTGTGAGACCGATGAACACTGAAGCTTTCTTT
length: 12
V: TRBV20-1
size: once
J: TRBJ1-1
D: NA

CDR3: CASKTSGTNTGELFF
DNA: TGTGCCAGCAAGACTAGCGGAACGAACACCGGGGAGCTGTTTTTT
length: 15
V: TRBV6-6
size: NA
J: TRBJ2-2
D: TRBD2

CDR3: CASSSDGQGRWETQYF
DNA: TGCGCCAGCAGCTCGGACGGACAGGGGAGATGGGAGACCCAGTACTTC
length: 16
V: TRBV5-1
size: NA
J: TRBJ2-5
D: TRBD1

CDR3: CASSRQQPRITGQETQYF
DNA: TGCGCCAGCAGCCGCCAGCAGCCAAGAATAACAGGCCAAGAGACCCAGTACTTC
length: 18
V: TRBV4-3
size: NA
J: TRBJ2-5
D: NA

CDR3: CSAGDREGEQYF
DNA: TGCAGCGCCGGGGACAGGGAAGGCGAGCAGTACTTC
length: 12
V: TRBV29-1
size: NA
J: TRBJ2-7
D: TRBD1

CDR3: CASSEAGVTGEQFF
DNA: TGTGCCAGCAGCGAGGCGGGAGTAACGGGTGAGCAGTTCTTC
length: 14
V: TRBV2
size: NA
J: TRBJ2-1
D: TRBD2

CDR3: CASSLVRGKNTEAFF
DNA: TGTGCCAGCAGCTTGGTTCGGGGGAAGAACACTGAAGCTTTCTTT
length: 15
V: TRBV5-4
size: NA
J: TRBJ1-1
D: NA

CDR3: CSARVAGGNEQYF
DNA: TGCAGTGCTAGAGTAGCAGGGGGCAACGAGCAGTACTTC
length: 13
V: TRBV20-1
size: NA
J: TRBJ2-7
D: TRBD1

CDR3: CASRETGGGQPQHF
DNA: TGTGCCAGTAGGGAGACAGGGGGCGGACAGCCCCAGCATTTT
length: 14
V: TRBV19
size: NA
J: TRBJ1-5
D: TRBD1

CDR3: CASSGGLEASYEQYF
DNA: TGTGCCAGCAGTGGGGGACTAGAGGCTTCCTACGAGCAGTACTTC
length: 15
V: TRBV6-5
size: NA
J: TRBJ2-7
D: TRBD2

CDR3: CASSFPSGSREQYF
DNA: TGTGCCAGCAGCTTTCCCAGCGGGAGTCGCGAGCAGTACTTC
length: 14
V: TRBV5-8
size: NA
J: TRBJ2-7
D: TRBD2

CDR3: CASKGLANYNEQFF
DNA: TGTGCCAGCAAGGGACTAGCGAACTACAATGAGCAGTTCTTC
length: 14
V: TRBV6-5
size: NA
J: TRBJ2-1
D: TRBD2

CDR3: CAISAGQDANYGYTF
DNA: TGTGCCATCAGTGCAGGGCAGGACGCTAACTATGGCTACACCTTC
length: 15
V: TRBV10-3
size: NA
J: TRBJ1-2
D: NA

CDR3: CASSPRRAGANVLTF
DNA: TGTGCCAGCAGCCCCCGGCGGGCCGGGGCCAACGTCCTGACTTTC
length: 15
V: TRBV7-9
size: NA
J: TRBJ2-6
D: NA

CDR3: CASSPAGAEHGYTF
DNA: TGTGCCAGCAGCCCAGCAGGGGCGGAGCATGGCTACACCTTC
length: 14
V: TRBV7-9
size: once
J: TRBJ1-2
D: NA

CDR3: CASSDSSAQGQFF
DNA: TGTGCCAGCAGTGACTCGAGTGCCCAAGGGCAGTTCTTC
length: 13
V: TRBV6-4
size: NA
J: TRBJ2-1
D: NA

CDR3: CASSSVAGSYNEQFF
DNA: TGTGCCAGCAGCTCCGTAGCGGGCTCCTACAATGAGCAGTTCTTC
length: 15
V: TRBV11-3
size: NA
J: TRBJ2-1
D: TRBD2

CDR3: CASSDVGSLRAEAFF
DNA: TGTGCCAGCAGCGACGTGGGAAGCCTCAGGGCTGAAGCTTTCTTT
length: 15
V: TRBV25-1
size: NA
J: TRBJ1-1
D: NA

CDR3: CASSLSLAGEGEQFF
DNA: TGCGCCAGCAGCTTGTCACTAGCGGGAGAGGGTGAGCAGTTCTTC
length: 15
V: TRBV5-1
size: NA
J: TRBJ2-1
D: TRBD2

CDR3: CASSPLDVSNQPQHF
DNA: TGTGCCAGCTCACCCTTGGACGTTAGCAATCAGCCCCAGCATTTT
length: 15
V: TRBV18
size: NA
J: TRBJ1-5
D: NA

CDR3: CATKGGTGASYEQYF
DNA: TGTGCCACCAAAGGAGGGACAGGGGCCTCCTACGAGCAGTACTTC
length: 15
V: TRBV2
size: once
J: TRBJ2-7
D: TRBD1

CDR3: CASSGSPILRGTEAFF
DNA: TGTGCCAGTAGTGGATCTCCGATCCTTCGGGGCACTGAAGCTTTCTTT
length: 16
V: TRBV19
size: NA
J: TRBJ1-1
D: NA

CDR3: CASSPVRGRQETQYF
DNA: TGTGCCAGCTCACCTGTCAGAGGCCGGCAAGAGACCCAGTACTTC
length: 15
V: TRBV18
size: NA
J: TRBJ2-5
D: NA

CDR3: CASSMGQGSPETQYF
DNA: TGCGCCAGCAGCATGGGACAGGGGAGTCCAGAGACCCAGTACTTC
length: 15
V: TRBV5-1
size: NA
J: TRBJ2-5
D: TRBD1

CDR3: CSAKGLAGRGSYNEQFF
DNA: TGCAGTGCTAAGGGACTAGCGGGGCGGGGTTCCTACAATGAGCAGTTCTTC
length: 17
V: TRBV20-1
size: NA
J: TRBJ2-1
D: TRBD2

CDR3: CASSPPRRLAGNEQFF
DNA: TGTGCCAGCTCACCACCGAGACGCCTAGCGGGCAATGAGCAGTTCTTC
length: 16
V: TRBV18
size: NA
J: TRBJ2-1
D: TRBD2

CDR3: CASSQDVTGRGPEAFF
DNA: TGTGCCAGCAGCCAAGATGTGACAGGGAGGGGTCCTGAAGCTTTCTTT
length: 16
V: TRBV3-1
size: once
J: TRBJ1-1
D: TRBD1